The table lists the clone carrying this T cell receptor beta chain with many counts. V lost 10 bases and J 9 bases, leaving 10 bases between the germline ends. The CDR3 spans 10 residues. Germline V gives CDR1 MDHEN, CDR2 SYDVKM. This specimen belongs to a study of T cells in Graves' hyperthyroidism and ophthalmopathy. Overall study context: Blood from the periphery was taken at initial diagnosis, before any treatment.

Template material for amplifying TCR beta CDR3 regions consisted of RNA transcripts. TCR CDR3 regions were first amplified by RT-PCR with HTBI primers. MiXCR, applied by TCRdb to the multiplex PCR reads, yields one record per CDR3 protein. The sample lists about 300,000 distinct CDR3 sequences; less than 15% were seen once. Sequenced material: blood. This TCR derives from a woman aged 25 to 39 with Graves' hyperthyroidism that later progressed to Graves' ophthalmopathy. The chain is built from TRBV28 and TRBJ2-1, with D maybe TRBD1 (7 bases). The CDR3 loop reads CATQGGEQFF. CDR3 nucleotides: TGTGCCACCCAGGGGGGTGAGCAGTTCTTC.